The rows below give T cell receptor beta chains drawn from one sample of a study of blood T cell repertoires in COVID-19. The repertoire was sequenced with immunoSEQ multiplex PCR; TCRdb's copy has only in-frame clones and lacks some. The table lists 130,000 or so clones, around four fifths of them singletons. What was sequenced was PBMCs or T cells enriched from blood (not recorded which). The source of these receptors is a man aged 35 to 55 with acute COVID-19. Both conserved end residues are trimmed from each CDR3. Each record gives: V gene, J gene, clone size, CDR3 protein. Some rows mark clone size as missing; the rest say once, few, many or name a class of expanded clone.

>TRBV18|TRBJ1-3|-
ASSSGQVSGNTIY
>TRBV3-1/TRBV3-2|TRBJ2-1|-
ASSTGTSGGTNEQF
>TRBV27|TRBJ1-6|-
ASSLSGVLHSPLH
>TRBV5-1|TRBJ1-4|-
ASSLGQATTRSEKLF
>TRBV18|TRBJ2-1|-
ASSPPEQTGPYNEQF
>TRBV28|TRBJ2-3|-
ASSLAGATDTQY
>TRBV7-8|TRBJ2-7|-
ASSLPPGEQY
>TRBV5-1|TRBJ2-5|-
ASSFASGRSETQY
>TRBV29-1|TRBJ2-3|-
SAEGAAFADTQY
>TRBV6-5|TRBJ1-1|-
ASISGVGMNTEAF
>TRBV10-2|TRBJ2-3|-
ASRSGAGVTDTQY
>TRBV5-6|TRBJ2-1|few
ASSLLAVYNEQF
>TRBV18|TRBJ1-4|-
ASSAPGHSNEKLF
>TRBV5-1|TRBJ1-1|-
ASSFGQGRDTEAF
>TRBV19|TRBJ2-7|-
ASSGQNLYEQY
>TRBV15|TRBJ1-3|-
ATSRDETVFYFSGNTIY
>TRBV14|TRBJ2-1|few
ASSLGVVGWSEQF
>TRBV6-2/TRBV6-3|TRBJ2-2|few
ASSLRLAVNTGELF
>TRBV6-5|TRBJ1-2|-
ASSYRDRVREYGYT
>TRBV6-1|TRBJ1-1|once
ASSDSVAGTGFP
>TRBV6-1|TRBJ1-2|-
ASSEEDRYGYT
>TRBV18|TRBJ2-1|-
ASSPRAPGTSGSITYNEQF
>TRBV27|TRBJ1-3|-
ASSSLLGNTIY
>TRBV11-3|TRBJ1-1|-
ASSPTGYTEAF
>TRBV7-9|TRBJ2-3|once
ASSFGAGGTDTQY
>TRBV5-4|TRBJ1-2|once
ASSWRAGGTIHYGYT
>TRBV28|TRBJ1-5|-
AGSTDSQPQH